This TCR beta chain was recovered during a study of blood T cell repertoires in COVID-19. Only in-frame clones appear in the TCRdb table, and some are missing; sequencing was by immunoSEQ multiplex PCR. The repertoire holds some 83,000 clones, with about 87% as singletons. The source of this sequence is a man in his sixties with acute or convalescent COVID-19. Sequenced input: peripheral blood.

The CDR3 coding sequence is TGTGCCAGCAATTCCAGGGGTGGGGAACTGTTTTTT. Its protein is CASNSRGGELFF. The chain employs TRBV6-5 and TRBJ1-4, with a tentative D call TRBD1 (6 bases). Trimming took off 7 bases at V and 12 bases at J, with 15 bases between the two ends. CDR3 size: 12 residues. Germline CDR1 is MNHEY and CDR2 is SVGAGI.